The clone carrying this T cell receptor beta chain was found once. This entry belongs to a study of blood T cell repertoires in COVID-19. Participant-reported clinical history was the basis for cohort assignment. In the original analysis: Estimates of nucleated cell counts were drawn from the amplification of reference gene primers. The table came from immunoSEQ multiplex PCR; TCRdb's copy has only in-frame clones and leaves some out. V and J calls and clone size follow that table, whereas D and trimming were derived from the DNA. This repertoire shows a few hundred thousand clones, 80% to 95% found once; its top ten account for 0.55% to 0.75%. Germline values: CDR1 SGHTA, CDR2 FQGTGA. The CDR3 has 14 amino acids. Trimming cost V 4 bases and J 6 bases; bases outside gene matches: 8.

The sequence was obtained from a man between 18 and 35 years old who had recovered from COVID-19. The chain recombines TRBV7-3 with TRBJ1-2; TRBD1 aligns across 7 bases. The sample taken for sequencing was PBMCs or T cells enriched from blood (not recorded which). CDR3 nucleotide sequence: TGTGCCAGCAGCTCGGGACAGCCTGTCCATGGCTACACCTTC. Amino acids: CASSSGQPVHGYTF.